Shown below are 9 T cell receptor beta chains from a single sample sequenced in a study of blood T cells in healthy people across ages. Next came a second PCR, run for about 6 to 11 cycles, which used a sample-barcoded 5' primer along with a J-beta primer mix. Via MiXCR, TCRdb re-called the 5' RACE reads, giving one row per CDR3 protein. The sample carries about 1.1 million distinct CDR3 sequences, roughly two fifths recorded once. The sequenced material came from blood. All receptors derive from a man in his late teens or twenties in good health.

V gene TRBV12-5 combines with J gene TRBJ1-4; 8 positions match TRBD1. With V trimmed by 6 bases and J by 4 bases, 4 bases remained unmatched. The CDR3 has 14 amino acids. Per the germline V gene, CDR1 is LGHNT and CDR2 is FRNRAP. The CDR3: CASGLGQDNEKLFF. CDR3 nucleotide sequence: TGTGCTAGTGGACTGGGACAGGATAATGAAAAACTGTTTTTT. The whole variable domain, remainder taken from reference TRBV12-5 and TRBJ1-4, is DARVTQTPRHKVTEMGQEVTMRCQPILGHNTVFWYRQTMMQGLELLAYFRNRAPLDDSGMPKDRFSAEMPDATLATLKIQPSEPRDSAVYFCASGLGQDNEKLFFGSGTQLSVL.

This chain uses TRBV7-6 with TRBJ2-7, with D perhaps matching TRBD1 or TRBD2 (5 bases each). Trimming shortened V by 4 bases and J by 0 bases, and 13 bases separated the two germline ends. From germline, CDR1 is SGHVS and CDR2 FNYEAQ. The CDR3 contains 15 residues. The CDR3 reads CASSWTRQHSYEQYF. CDR3 in DNA: TGTGCCAGCAGCTGGACTCGACAGCACTCCTACGAGCAGTACTTC.

The CDR3 coding sequence is TGTGCCAGCAGCCAACCCAGGACAGTCTACGAGCAGTACTTC. Translating gives CASSQPRTVYEQYF. The chain joins TRBV3-1 to TRBJ2-7, with TRBD1 as a possible D gene (6 bases). Trimming took off 2 bases at V and 3 bases at J, with 11 bases between the two ends. Per the germline V gene, CDR1 is LGHDT and CDR2 is YNNKEL (reference sequence). The length of the CDR3 is 14 residues.

The J gene is TRBJ2-2, the V gene TRBV27; D is unresolved. V was shortened by 0 bases and J by 2 bases, with 13 bases between the two germline ends. From germline, CDR1 is MNHEY and CDR2 SMNVEV (reference sequence). The CDR3 is 17 amino acids. The CDR3 nucleotides are TGTGCCAGCAGTTTATCGACGGCAGGCGCAAACACCGGGGAGCTGTTTTTT. This codes for CASSLSTAGANTGELFF.

This clonotype is a singleton in its sample. The chain links TRBV7-2 to TRBJ2-7, with 7 bases identical to TRBD2. The CDR3 runs to 16 residues. The germline V gene encodes CDR1 SGHTA and CDR2 FQGNSA. V trimming: 2 bases; J trimming: 7 bases; junction bases outside the gene matches: 14. The CDR3: CASSLSSASGYNEQYF. The CDR3 DNA reads as TGTGCCAGCAGCTTAAGTTCAGCTAGCGGCTACAATGAGCAGTACTTC.

To note about this clonotype: A much larger clone differs from this one at a single base, so this may be a read error. This chain uses TRBV20-1 with TRBJ2-5; 8 bases are shared with TRBD2. Germline V gene lookup returns CDR1 DFQATT and CDR2 SNEGSKA (reference sequence). Unmatched junction bases numbered 12, after V lost 6 bases and J lost 6 bases. CDR3 length: 14 amino acids. The CDR3 region is CSAVGSGEAKTQYF. The CDR3, as DNA: TGCAGTGCCGTGGGTAGCGGGGAGGCGAAGACCCAGTACTTC.

This sequence joins TRBV5-1 and TRBJ2-3; 10 nucleotides align to TRBD1. Per the germline V gene, CDR1 is SGHRS and CDR2 is YFSETQ. J was trimmed by 4 bases and V by 4 bases; bases with no gene match: 6. The CDR3 is 15 residues long. DNA of the CDR3: TGCGCCAGCAGCCGAGGGGACAGGGGAGCAGATACGCAGTATTTT. Translation gives CASSRGDRGADTQYF.

V gene TRBV12-3 or TRBV12-4 combines with J gene TRBJ2-1; possible D gene TRBD1, 7 bases. The CDR3 has 15 residues. V gave up 6 bases and J gave up 4 bases, with 16 bases separating them. This chain's CDR3 is CASSQDRDFYNEQFF. The CDR3 DNA is TGTGCCAGCAGCCAAGACAGGGACTTTTACAATGAGCAGTTCTTC.

This clonotype was detected a few times. The rearrangement joins TRBV12-3 or TRBV12-4 to TRBJ2-1; the D gene is possibly TRBD2 (6 bases). The assigned J gene may be wrong: the sequence end matches TRBJ2-7 better. The CDR3 has 15 amino acids. The CDR3 loop is CATDGGSVSYNEQYF. For the CDR3, the DNA is TGTGCCACCGATGGGGGGTCAGTATCCTACAATGAGCAGTACTTC.